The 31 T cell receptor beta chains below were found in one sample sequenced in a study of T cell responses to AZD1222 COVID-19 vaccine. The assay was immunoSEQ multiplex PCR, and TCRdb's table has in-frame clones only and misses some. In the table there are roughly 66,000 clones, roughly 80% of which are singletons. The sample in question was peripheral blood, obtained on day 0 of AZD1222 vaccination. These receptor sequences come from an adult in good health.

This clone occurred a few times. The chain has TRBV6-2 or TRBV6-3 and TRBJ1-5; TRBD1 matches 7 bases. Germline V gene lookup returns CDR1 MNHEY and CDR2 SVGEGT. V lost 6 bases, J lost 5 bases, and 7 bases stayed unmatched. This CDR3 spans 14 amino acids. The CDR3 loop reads CASSIIGGHQPQHF. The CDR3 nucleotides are TGTGCCAGCAGCATAATAGGGGGCCATCAGCCCCAGCATTTT.

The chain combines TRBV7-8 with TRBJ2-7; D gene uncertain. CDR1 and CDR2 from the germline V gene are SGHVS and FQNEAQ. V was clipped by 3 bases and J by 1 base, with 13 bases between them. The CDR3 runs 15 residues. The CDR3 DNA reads TGTGCCAGCAGCTTTATGCCAGCCCTTTCCTACGAGCAGTACTTC. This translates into CASSFMPALSYEQYF.

CDR3 in amino acids: CASSVVSTSYEQYF. The CDR3 region has the DNA TGTGCCAGCAGCGTGGTTTCTACTTCCTACGAGCAGTACTTC. The V gene is TRBV9, the J gene TRBJ2-7; D gene uncertain. Trimming removed 2 bases from V and 1 base from J, with 10 bases in between. The V gene's germline CDR1 is SGDLS and CDR2 YYNGEE. The CDR3 has 14 amino acids.

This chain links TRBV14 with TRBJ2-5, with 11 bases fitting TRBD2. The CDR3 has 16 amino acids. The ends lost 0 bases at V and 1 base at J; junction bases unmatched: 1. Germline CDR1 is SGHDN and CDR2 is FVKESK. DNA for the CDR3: TGTGCCAGCAGCCAAGAGACTAGCGGGGTCCAAGAGACCCAGTACTTC. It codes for CASSQETSGVQETQYF.

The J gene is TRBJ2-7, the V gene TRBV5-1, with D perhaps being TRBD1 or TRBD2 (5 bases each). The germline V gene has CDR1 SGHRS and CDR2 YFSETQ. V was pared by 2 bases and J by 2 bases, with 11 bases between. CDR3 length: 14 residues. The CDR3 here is CASSFTGTAYEQYF. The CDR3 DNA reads TGCGCCAGCAGCTTCACCGGGACGGCCTACGAGCAGTACTTC. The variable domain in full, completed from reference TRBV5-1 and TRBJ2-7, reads KAGVTQTPRYLIKTRGQQVTLSCSPISGHRSVSWYQQTPGQGLQFLFEYFSETQRNKGNFPGRFSGRQFSNSRSEMNVSTLELGDSALYLCASSFTGTAYEQYFGPGTRLTVT.

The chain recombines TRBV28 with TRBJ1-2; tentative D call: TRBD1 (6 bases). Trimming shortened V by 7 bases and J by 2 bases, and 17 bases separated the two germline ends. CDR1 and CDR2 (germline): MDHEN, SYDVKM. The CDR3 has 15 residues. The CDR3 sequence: CASTMLGDTNYGYTF. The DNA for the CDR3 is TGTGCCAGCACCATGTTGGGGGACACAAACTATGGCTACACCTTC.

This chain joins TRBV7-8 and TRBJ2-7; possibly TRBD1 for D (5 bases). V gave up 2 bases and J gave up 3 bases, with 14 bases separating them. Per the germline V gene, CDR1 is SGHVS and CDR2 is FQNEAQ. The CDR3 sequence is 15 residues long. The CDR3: CASSLMGRVGYEQYF. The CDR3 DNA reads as TGTGCCAGCAGCTTAATGGGGCGCGTAGGCTACGAGCAGTACTTC.

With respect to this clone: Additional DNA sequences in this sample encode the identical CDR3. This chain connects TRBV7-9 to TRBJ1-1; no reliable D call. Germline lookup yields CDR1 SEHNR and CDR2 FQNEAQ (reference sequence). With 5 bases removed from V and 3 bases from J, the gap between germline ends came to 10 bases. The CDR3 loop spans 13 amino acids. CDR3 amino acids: CASSPSGDTEAFF. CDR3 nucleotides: TGTGCCAGCAGCCCATCCGGGGACACTGAAGCTTTCTTT.

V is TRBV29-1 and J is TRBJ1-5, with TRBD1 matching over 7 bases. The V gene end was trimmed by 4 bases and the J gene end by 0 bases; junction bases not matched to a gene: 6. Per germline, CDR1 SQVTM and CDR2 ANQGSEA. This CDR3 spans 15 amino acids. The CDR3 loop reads CSVAWGQNSNQPQHF. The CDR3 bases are TGCAGCGTTGCTTGGGGACAGAATAGCAATCAGCCCCAGCATTTT.

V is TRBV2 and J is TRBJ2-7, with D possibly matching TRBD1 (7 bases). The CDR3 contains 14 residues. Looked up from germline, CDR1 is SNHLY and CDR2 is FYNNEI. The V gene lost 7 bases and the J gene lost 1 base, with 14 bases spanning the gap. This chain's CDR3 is CASKGGDSSYEQYF. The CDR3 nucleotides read TGTGCCAGCAAAGGAGGGGACAGTTCCTACGAGCAGTACTTC.

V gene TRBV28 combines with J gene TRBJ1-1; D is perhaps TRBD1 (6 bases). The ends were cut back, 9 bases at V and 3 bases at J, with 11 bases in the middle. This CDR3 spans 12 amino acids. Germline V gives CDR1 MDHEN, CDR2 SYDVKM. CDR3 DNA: TGTGCCAGTCTGACAGGCCACACTGAAGCTTTCTTT. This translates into CASLTGHTEAFF.

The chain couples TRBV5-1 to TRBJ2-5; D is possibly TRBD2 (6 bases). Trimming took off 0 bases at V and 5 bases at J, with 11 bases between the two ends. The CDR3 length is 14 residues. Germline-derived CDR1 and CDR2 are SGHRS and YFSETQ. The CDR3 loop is CASSLEEGRETQYF. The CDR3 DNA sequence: TGCGCCAGCAGCTTGGAGGAGGGACGGGAGACCCAGTACTTC. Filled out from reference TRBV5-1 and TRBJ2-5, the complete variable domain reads KAGVTQTPRYLIKTRGQQVTLSCSPISGHRSVSWYQQTPGQGLQFLFEYFSETQRNKGNFPGRFSGRQFSNSRSEMNVSTLELGDSALYLCASSLEEGRETQYFGPGTRLLVL.

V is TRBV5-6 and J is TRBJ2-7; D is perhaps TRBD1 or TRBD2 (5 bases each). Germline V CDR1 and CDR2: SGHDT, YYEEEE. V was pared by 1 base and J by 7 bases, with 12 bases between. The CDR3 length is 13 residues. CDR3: CASSLIGAGEQYF. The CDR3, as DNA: TGTGCCAGCAGCTTGATCGGGGCTGGAGAGCAGTACTTC.

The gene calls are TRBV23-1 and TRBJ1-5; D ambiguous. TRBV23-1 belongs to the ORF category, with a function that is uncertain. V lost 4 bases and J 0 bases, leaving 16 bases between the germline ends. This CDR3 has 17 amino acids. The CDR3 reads CASSRIYPLNSNQPQHF. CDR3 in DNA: TGCGCCAGCAGTCGAATTTATCCACTTAATAGCAATCAGCCCCAGCATTTT.

In DNA form, the CDR3 reads TGTGCCAGCAGATCGTCGGTGGGGCCGAGGGAGACCCAGTACTTC. Amino acids: CASRSSVGPRETQYF. The chain has TRBV6-5 and TRBJ2-5, with TRBD1 as a possible D gene (5 bases). The length of the CDR3 is 15 residues. The germline CDR1 and CDR2 sequences are MNHEY and SVGAGI. V lost 6 bases and J lost 5, with 19 bases in between.

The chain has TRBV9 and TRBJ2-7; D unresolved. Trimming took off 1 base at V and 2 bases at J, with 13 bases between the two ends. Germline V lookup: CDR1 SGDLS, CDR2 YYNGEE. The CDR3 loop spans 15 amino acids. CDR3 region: CASSVNSLPTYEQYF. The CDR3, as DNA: TGTGCCAGCAGCGTAAACTCGTTACCAACCTACGAGCAGTACTTC.

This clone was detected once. CDR3 sequence reads: CASSFGQGIDSPLHF. CDR3 in DNA: TGTGCCAGCAGCTTCGGGCAGGGAATTGATTCACCCCTCCACTTT. This chain joins TRBV7-2 and TRBJ1-6; a possible D gene is TRBD1 (5 bases). The CDR3 spans 15 residues. The V gene's germline CDR1 is SGHTA and CDR2 FQGNSA. Trimming pared 3 bases from V and 8 bases from J, leaving 14 bases between.

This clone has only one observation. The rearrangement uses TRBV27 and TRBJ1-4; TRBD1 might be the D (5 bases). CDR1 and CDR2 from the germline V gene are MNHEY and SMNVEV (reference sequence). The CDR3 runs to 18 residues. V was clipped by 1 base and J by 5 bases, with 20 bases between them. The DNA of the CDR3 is TGTGCCAGCAGTTTATTAACGCCGACTAAGGGGCGAAATGAAAAACTGTTTTTT. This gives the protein CASSLLTPTKGRNEKLFF.

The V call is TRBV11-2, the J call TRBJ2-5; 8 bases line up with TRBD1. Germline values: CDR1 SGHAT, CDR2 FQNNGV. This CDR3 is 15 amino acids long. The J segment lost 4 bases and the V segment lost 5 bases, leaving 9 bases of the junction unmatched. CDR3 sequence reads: CASSPGQGGGETQYF. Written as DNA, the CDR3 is TGTGCCAGCAGCCCCGGACAGGGTGGGGGAGAGACCCAGTACTTC.

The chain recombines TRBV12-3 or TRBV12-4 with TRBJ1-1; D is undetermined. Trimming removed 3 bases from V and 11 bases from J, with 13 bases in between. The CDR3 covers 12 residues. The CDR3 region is CASSFGVSFAFF. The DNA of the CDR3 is TGTGCCAGCAGTTTCGGGGTTTCGTTTGCTTTCTTT.

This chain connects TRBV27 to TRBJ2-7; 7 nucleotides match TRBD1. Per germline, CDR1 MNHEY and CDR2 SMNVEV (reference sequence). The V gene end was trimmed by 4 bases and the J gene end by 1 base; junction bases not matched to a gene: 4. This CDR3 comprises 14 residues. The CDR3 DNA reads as TGTGCCAGCAGTTCCTGGGACAGATCCTACGAGCAGTACTTC. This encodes CASSSWDRSYEQYF.

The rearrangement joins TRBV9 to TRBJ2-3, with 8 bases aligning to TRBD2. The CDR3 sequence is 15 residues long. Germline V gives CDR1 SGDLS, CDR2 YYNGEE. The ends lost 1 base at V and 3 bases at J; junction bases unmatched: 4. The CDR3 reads CASSVSQRGTDTQYF. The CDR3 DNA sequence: TGTGCCAGCAGCGTATCTCAGCGGGGGACAGATACGCAGTATTTT.

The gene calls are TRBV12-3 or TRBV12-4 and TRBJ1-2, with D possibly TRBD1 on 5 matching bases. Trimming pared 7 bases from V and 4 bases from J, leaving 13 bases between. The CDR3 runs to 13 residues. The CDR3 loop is CASKQGPAYGYTF. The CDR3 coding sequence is TGTGCCAGCAAGCAGGGCCCTGCCTATGGCTACACCTTC.

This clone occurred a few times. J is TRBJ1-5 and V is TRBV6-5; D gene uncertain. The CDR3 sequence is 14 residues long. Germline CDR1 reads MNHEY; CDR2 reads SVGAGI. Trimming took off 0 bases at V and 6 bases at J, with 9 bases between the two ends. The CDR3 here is CASSYSKGIQPQHF. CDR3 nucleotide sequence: TGTGCCAGCAGTTACTCGAAGGGAATTCAGCCCCAGCATTTT.

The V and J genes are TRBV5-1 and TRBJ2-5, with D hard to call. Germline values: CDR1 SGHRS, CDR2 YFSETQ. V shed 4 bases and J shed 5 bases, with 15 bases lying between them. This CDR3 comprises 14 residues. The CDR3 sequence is CASSMGPVGETQYF. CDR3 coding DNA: TGCGCCAGCAGCATGGGCCCGGTCGGGGAGACCCAGTACTTC. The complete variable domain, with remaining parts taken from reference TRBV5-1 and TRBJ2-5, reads KAGVTQTPRYLIKTRGQQVTLSCSPISGHRSVSWYQQTPGQGLQFLFEYFSETQRNKGNFPGRFSGRQFSNSRSEMNVSTLELGDSALYLCASSMGPVGETQYFGPGTRLLVL.

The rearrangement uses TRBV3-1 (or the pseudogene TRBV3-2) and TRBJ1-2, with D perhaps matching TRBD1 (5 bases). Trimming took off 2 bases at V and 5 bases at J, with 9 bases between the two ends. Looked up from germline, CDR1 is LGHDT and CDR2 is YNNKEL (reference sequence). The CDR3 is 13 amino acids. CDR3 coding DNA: TGTGCCAGCAGCCAACGGACAACTTATGGCTACACCTTC. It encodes CASSQRTTYGYTF.

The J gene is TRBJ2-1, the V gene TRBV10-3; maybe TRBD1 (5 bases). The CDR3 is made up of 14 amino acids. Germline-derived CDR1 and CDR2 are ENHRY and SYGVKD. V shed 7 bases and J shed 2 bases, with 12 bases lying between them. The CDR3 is CAINQGGTYNEQFF. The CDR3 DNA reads TGTGCCATCAATCAGGGTGGCACCTACAATGAGCAGTTCTTC.

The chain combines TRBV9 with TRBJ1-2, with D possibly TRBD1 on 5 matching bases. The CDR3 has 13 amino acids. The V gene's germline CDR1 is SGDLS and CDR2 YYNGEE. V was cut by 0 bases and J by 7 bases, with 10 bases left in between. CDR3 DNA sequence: TGTGCCAGCAGCGTAGGAGGGACGGGTGGCTACACCTTC. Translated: CASSVGGTGGYTF.

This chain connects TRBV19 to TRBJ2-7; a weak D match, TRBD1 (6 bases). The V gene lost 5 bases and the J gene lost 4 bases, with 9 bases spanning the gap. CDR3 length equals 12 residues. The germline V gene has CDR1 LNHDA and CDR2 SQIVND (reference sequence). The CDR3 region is CASSATGYEQYF. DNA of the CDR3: TGTGCCAGTAGTGCCACAGGGTACGAGCAGTACTTC.

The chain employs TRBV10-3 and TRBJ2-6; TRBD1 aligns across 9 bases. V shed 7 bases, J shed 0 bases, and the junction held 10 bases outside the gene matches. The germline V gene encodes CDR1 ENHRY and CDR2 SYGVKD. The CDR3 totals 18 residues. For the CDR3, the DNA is TGTGCCATCACCCGCCGGGACAGGGATTCCTCTGGGGCCAACGTCCTGACTTTC. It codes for CAITRRDRDSSGANVLTF.

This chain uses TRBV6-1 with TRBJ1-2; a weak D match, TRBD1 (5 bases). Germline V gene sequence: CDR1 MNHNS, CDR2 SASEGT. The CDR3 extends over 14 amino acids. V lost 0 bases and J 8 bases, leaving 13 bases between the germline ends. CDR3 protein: CASSEARGGRGYTF. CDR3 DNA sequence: TGTGCCAGCAGTGAAGCGCGGGGGGGACGGGGCTACACCTTC.